A single T cell receptor (beta chain) is shown here with its context. The sample originates from a study of OX40 agonist ivuxolimab in advanced cancers. Across the whole study: Participants could have had prior anti-PD-1, anti-PD-L1 or anti-CTLA-4 therapy, and approximately 37% had some. One patient with hepatocellular carcinoma and two with cutaneous melanoma, three in all, had partial responses.

Blood specimens came from baseline, cycle 4 day 1, and cycle 7 day 1. V gave up 0 bases and J gave up 7 bases, with 12 bases separating them. Germline lookup yields CDR1 MNHEY and CDR2 SMNVEV (reference sequence). The CDR3 covers 14 residues. TCRdb keeps only in-frame clones here, not all; method: immunoSEQ multiplex PCR. The sample consists of tens of thousands of clones, approximately 90% of them appearing once. The V and J genes are TRBV27 and TRBJ1-2, with D perhaps matching TRBD1 (6 bases). This clonotype was sampled from an adult with an advanced solid tumor such as melanoma, head and neck, liver or kidney cancer. Here the sequenced sample was CD4+ or CD8+ T cells sorted from blood, taken in a trial of the OX40 agonist ivuxolimab. CDR3 in amino acids: CASSLSGGAGGYTF. The CDR3, as DNA: TGTGCCAGCAGTTTATCGGGGGGGGCCGGTGGCTACACCTTC.